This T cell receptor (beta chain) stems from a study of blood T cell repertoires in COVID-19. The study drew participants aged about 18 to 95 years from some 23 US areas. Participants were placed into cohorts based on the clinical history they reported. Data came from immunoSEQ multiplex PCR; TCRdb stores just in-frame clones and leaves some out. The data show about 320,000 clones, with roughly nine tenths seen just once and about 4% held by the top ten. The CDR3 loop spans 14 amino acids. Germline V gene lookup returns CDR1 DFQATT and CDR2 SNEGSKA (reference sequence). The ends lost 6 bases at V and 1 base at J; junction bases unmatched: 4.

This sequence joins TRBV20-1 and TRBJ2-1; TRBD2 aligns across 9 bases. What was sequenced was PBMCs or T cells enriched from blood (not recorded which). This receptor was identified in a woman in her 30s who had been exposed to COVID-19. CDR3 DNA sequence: TGCAGTGCCAGTAGCGGGGGATCCTACAATGAGCAGTTCTTC. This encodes CSASSGGSYNEQFF.